A single count supports the clone carrying this T cell receptor beta chain. Trimming removed 1 base from V and 8 bases from J, with 20 bases in between. The length of the CDR3 is 17 residues. Germline CDR1 and CDR2: LGHNA and YSLEER. This sample is drawn from a study of regulatory dendritic cells for organ transplantation. TCRdb's table, derived via immunoSEQ multiplex PCR, lists solely in-frame clones and lacks some. This sample carries 35,000 to 40,000 clones, about 90% of them seen once, and the ten largest clones take about 0.11%. The source is a human donor in good health. The sample consisted of naive CD8+ T cells from blood. Subset here: CD45RA+ naive T cells. The chain joins TRBV4-3 to TRBJ1-4; possible D gene TRBD1, 6 bases. CDR3 nucleotides: TGCGCCAGCAGCCAAGGACACAGGGTTTTACCCGGCGAAAAACTGTTTTTT. Translated, it gives CASSQGHRVLPGEKLFF.